The 10 T cell receptor beta chains listed next were all sequenced from one sample in a study of blood T cell repertoires in COVID-19 (dated by TCRdb to the early 2020s). Libraries were built with the immunoSEQ multiplex PCR assay. TCRdb took over this immuneACCESS table, retaining in-frame rearrangements with V and J assigned. Such tables are incomplete; in checked studies, under half of the missing clones stem from an unresolved V gene, and the remainder is unexplained. In this sample the table shows approximately 350,000 clones, approximately 88% of which occur a single time. 0.95% to 1.5% of the sample rests with the top ten. Source material: peripheral blood. These receptors originate from a man aged 40-49 years with acute or convalescent COVID-19.

The CDR3 DNA is TGTGCCAGCAGCCCATTTGGCACAGGACCCCATAGCAATCAGCCCCAGCATTTT. Amino acids: CASSPFGTGPHSNQPQHF. The rearrangement links TRBV5-6 to TRBJ1-5, with D perhaps matching TRBD1 (5 bases). Trimming shortened V by 4 bases and J by 0 bases, and 20 bases separated the two germline ends. The CDR3 covers 18 residues. The germline CDR1 and CDR2 sequences are SGHDT and YYEEEE.

The CDR3 DNA reads as TGTGCCAGCAGTTTAGGTCGGGAGTTAGACGAGCAGTACTTC. Translated, it gives CASSLGRELDEQYF. This rearrangement joins TRBV27 to TRBJ2-7; D may be TRBD2 (6 bases). In germline, CDR1 is MNHEY, CDR2 SMNVEV (reference sequence). The length of the CDR3 is 14 residues. Trimming shortened V by 2 bases and J by 5 bases, and 13 bases separated the two germline ends.

On this clone: A read error is possible here, since a much larger clone lies one base away. J is TRBJ2-7 and V is TRBV11-2; maybe TRBD1 (6 bases). The ends were cut back, 3 bases at V and 1 base at J, with 7 bases in the middle. CDR1 and CDR2 (germline): SGHAT, FQNNGV. The CDR3 consists of 13 residues. The DNA of the CDR3 is TGTGCCAGCAGCTTCGGACAGTCCTACGAGCAGTACTTC. The encoded protein is CASSFGQSYEQYF.

The CDR3 is CASSPGTGLTQYF. The CDR3 DNA sequence: TGTGCCAGCAGCCCAGGGACAGGGTTGACCCAGTACTTC. The V call is TRBV13, the J call TRBJ2-5, with TRBD1 matching over 9 bases. Germline V lookup: CDR1 PRHDT, CDR2 FYEKMQ (reference sequence). The CDR3 runs to 13 residues. The trim removed 5 bases at V and 7 bases at J, leaving 5 bases unmatched.

The table lists this clone with a count of one. The chain joins TRBV28 to TRBJ2-7, with D perhaps TRBD2 (5 bases). This CDR3 region has 13 residues. Looked up from germline, CDR1 is MDHEN and CDR2 is SYDVKM. Trimming stripped 3 bases from V and 3 bases from J, with 9 bases between. CDR3 nucleotide sequence: TGTGCCAGCAGTTTTGAGGGAAGCTACGAGCAGTACTTC. This codes for CASSFEGSYEQYF.

The chain employs TRBV2 and TRBJ1-5; 11 bases are a match to TRBD1. V dropped 6 bases and J dropped 0; count of bases not matched to a gene: 1. CDR3 length equals 15 residues. Germline values: CDR1 SNHLY, CDR2 FYNNEI. The CDR3 DNA reads TGTGCCAGCAGCGGGACAGGGGGTAGCAATCAGCCCCAGCATTTT. Protein: CASSGTGGSNQPQHF.

V is TRBV7-6 and J is TRBJ2-2; D might be TRBD1 (6 bases). The CDR3 contains 20 residues. CDR1 and CDR2 from the germline V gene are SGHVS and FNYEAQ. V shed 1 base and J shed 0 bases, with 21 bases lying between them. The CDR3 sequence: CASSLVRMSRGNSNTGELFF. In DNA form, the CDR3 reads TGTGCCAGCAGCTTAGTCAGGATGTCCAGGGGAAATTCGAACACCGGGGAGCTGTTTTTT.

In regard to this clone: Other DNA sequences of this sample code for an identical CDR3. The chain is built from TRBV15 and TRBJ2-7; D perhaps matches TRBD2 (5 bases). The CDR3 extends over 13 amino acids. V lost 0 bases and J lost 4, with 7 bases in between. CDR1 LNHNV and CDR2 YYDKDF come from the germline V gene (reference sequence). The CDR3 coding sequence is TGTGCCACCAGCAGAGATCGGGGATACGAGCAGTACTTC. It specifies CATSRDRGYEQYF.

This chain uses TRBV28 with TRBJ1-5; TRBD1 matches 7 bases. This CDR3 has 16 residues. Germline-derived CDR1 and CDR2 are MDHEN and SYDVKM. The J segment lost 6 bases and the V segment lost 5 bases, leaving 13 bases of the junction unmatched. For the CDR3, the DNA is TGTGCCAGCAGTGCCCGAGGACAGGCAGCCCCTCAGCCCCAGCATTTT. Its translation is CASSARGQAAPQPQHF.

CDR3 loop: CASSLSRAAGANVLTF. The CDR3 DNA is TGTGCCAGCAGTTTATCCAGGGCAGCTGGGGCCAACGTCCTGACTTTC. This sequence joins TRBV27 and TRBJ2-6; D is possibly TRBD1 (5 bases). Germline CDR1 is MNHEY and CDR2 is SMNVEV (reference sequence). V was pared by 0 bases and J by 2 bases, with 8 bases between. The CDR3 has 16 residues.